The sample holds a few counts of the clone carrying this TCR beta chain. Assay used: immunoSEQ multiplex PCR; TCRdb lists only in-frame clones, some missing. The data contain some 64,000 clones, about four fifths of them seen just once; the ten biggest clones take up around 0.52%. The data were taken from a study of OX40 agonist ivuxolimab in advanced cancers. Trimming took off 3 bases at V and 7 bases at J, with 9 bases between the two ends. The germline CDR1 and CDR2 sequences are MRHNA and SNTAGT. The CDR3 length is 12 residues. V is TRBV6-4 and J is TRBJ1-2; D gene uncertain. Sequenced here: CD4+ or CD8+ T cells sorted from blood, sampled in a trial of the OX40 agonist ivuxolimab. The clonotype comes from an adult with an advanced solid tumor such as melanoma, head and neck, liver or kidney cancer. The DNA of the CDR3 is TGTGCCAGCAGTGAAACGGGTTTTGGCTACACCTTC. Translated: CASSETGFGYTF.